Given below is one TCR beta chain in context. The source of the sample is a study of blood T cells in healthy people across ages. Then a second PCR, running about 7 to 11 cycles, was carried out with a sample-barcoded 5' primer and a J-beta primer mix. One entry per CDR3 protein, called by TCRdb with MiXCR from the 5' RACE reads. The repertoire holds over 450,000 distinct CDR3 sequences, with under 30% as singletons. Germline values: CDR1 LGHNA, CDR2 YSLEER. J lost 8 bases, V lost 3 bases, and 10 bases had no gene match. The CDR3 has 15 amino acids. These same records also appear under a second study, on T cells of mothers and their children.

This chain joins TRBV4-3 and TRBJ1-2; 9 nucleotides line up with TRBD1. The sample consisted of blood. This TCR was sampled from a boy aged 5-17 years in good health. As DNA, the CDR3 is TGCGCCAGCAGCCAGGAGCAACAGGGGGCTAGGGGCTACACCTTC. As protein: CASSQEQQGARGYTF.